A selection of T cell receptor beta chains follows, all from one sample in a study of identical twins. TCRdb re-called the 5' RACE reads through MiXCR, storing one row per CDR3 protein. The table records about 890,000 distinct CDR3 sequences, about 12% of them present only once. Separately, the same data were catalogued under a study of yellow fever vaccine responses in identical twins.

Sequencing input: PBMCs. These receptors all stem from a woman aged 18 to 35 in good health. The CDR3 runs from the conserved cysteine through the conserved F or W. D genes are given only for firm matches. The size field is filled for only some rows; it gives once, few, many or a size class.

CDR3nt: TGTGCCACCAGTAAGATTCTAGCGGGGCCAGAAGAGACCCAGTACTTC; CDR3aa: CATSKILAGPEETQYF; j_gene: TRBJ2-5; d_gene: TRBD2; abundance: .; v_gene: TRBV15
CDR3nt: TGTGCCAGCAGGGAACAGGGGTTCGGAAACACCGGGGAGCTGTTTTTT; CDR3aa: CASREQGFGNTGELFF; j_gene: TRBJ2-2; d_gene: TRBD1; abundance: .; v_gene: TRBV12-3/TRBV12-4
CDR3nt: TGTGCCAGCATGGGGAACACTGAAGCTTTCTTT; CDR3aa: CASMGNTEAFF; j_gene: TRBJ1-1; d_gene: .; abundance: many; v_gene: TRBV6-5
CDR3nt: TGTGCCAGCAGCAAATTGGGCAGGCTAGCCAAAAACATTCAGTACTTC; CDR3aa: CASSKLGRLAKNIQYF; j_gene: TRBJ2-4; d_gene: .; abundance: few; v_gene: TRBV21-1
CDR3nt: TGTGCCAGCAGCCACGGACAGGGCACCTACAATGAGCAGTTCTTC; CDR3aa: CASSHGQGTYNEQFF; j_gene: TRBJ2-1; d_gene: TRBD1; abundance: few; v_gene: TRBV7-8
CDR3nt: TGTGCCAGCAGTTTTTTCTCCGAGCAGTACTTC; CDR3aa: CASSFFSEQYF; j_gene: TRBJ2-7; d_gene: .; abundance: few; v_gene: TRBV12-3/TRBV12-4
CDR3nt: TGTGCCAGCAGTTCCCTGGGCAAATGGAACACTGAAGCTTTCTTT; CDR3aa: CASSSLGKWNTEAFF; j_gene: TRBJ1-1; d_gene: .; abundance: few; v_gene: TRBV12-3/TRBV12-4
CDR3nt: .; CDR3aa: CASSQVGLGATFF; j_gene: TRBJ1-1; d_gene: .; abundance: .; v_gene: TRBV3-1
CDR3nt: TGTGCCAGCAGCCAGCCCCTAAAGCGGTCCAGCTCCTACAATGAGCAGTTCTTC; CDR3aa: CASSQPLKRSSSYNEQFF; j_gene: TRBJ2-1; d_gene: .; abundance: many; v_gene: TRBV3-1
CDR3nt: TGTGCCAGTAGTACCTCATGGCGATTAGCCAAAAACATTCAGTACTTC; CDR3aa: CASSTSWRLAKNIQYF; j_gene: TRBJ2-4; d_gene: .; abundance: .; v_gene: TRBV19
CDR3nt: TGTGCCAGCAGCCCCCCCCAGGTCACCTATGGCTACACCTTC; CDR3aa: CASSPPQVTYGYTF; j_gene: TRBJ1-2; d_gene: .; abundance: .; v_gene: TRBV3-1
CDR3nt: TGCAGTGCTAGACCGGGACAGGGGAGGCTAGATACGCAGTATTTT; CDR3aa: CSARPGQGRLDTQYF; j_gene: TRBJ2-3; d_gene: TRBD1; abundance: few; v_gene: TRBV20-1
CDR3nt: TGTGCCAGTAGTATCCGGGACGAAGCCTACGAGCAGTACTTC; CDR3aa: CASSIRDEAYEQYF; j_gene: TRBJ2-7; d_gene: .; abundance: many; v_gene: TRBV19
CDR3nt: TGTGCCAGCACCGCGGCGGGACAGGGGTCCCTCAGCTACACCTTC; CDR3aa: CASTAAGQGSLSYTF; j_gene: TRBJ1-2; d_gene: TRBD1; abundance: many; v_gene: TRBV5-5
CDR3nt: TGCAGTGCAACTCAACTCACGGGGGGGCTAGGAGGGGAGCTGTTTTTT; CDR3aa: CSATQLTGGLGGELFF; j_gene: TRBJ2-2; d_gene: TRBD2; abundance: .; v_gene: TRBV20-1
CDR3nt: TGTGCCAGCCTCCTGATGACAGGGGCCAATGAGCAGTTCTTC; CDR3aa: CASLLMTGANEQFF; j_gene: TRBJ2-1; d_gene: TRBD1; abundance: .; v_gene: TRBV12-3/TRBV12-4
CDR3nt: TGCAGTGCTAGAGAAGGGAACAGCGTACATGAGCAGTTCTTC; CDR3aa: CSAREGNSVHEQFF; j_gene: TRBJ2-1; d_gene: .; abundance: few; v_gene: TRBV20-1
CDR3nt: TGCAGTGCTAGAGCGGCTAGCGGGGATGGGGAGCAGTTCTTC; CDR3aa: CSARAASGDGEQFF; j_gene: TRBJ2-1; d_gene: TRBD2; abundance: few; v_gene: TRBV20-1
CDR3nt: TGTGCCACGGCCGCGGGGGCGGAGACGAATGAGCAGTTCTTC; CDR3aa: CATAAGAETNEQFF; j_gene: TRBJ2-1; d_gene: .; abundance: once; v_gene: TRBV6-2/TRBV6-3
CDR3nt: TGTGCCATCGACTCCGGACAGGGGGTTACAACTAATGAAAAACTGTTTTTT; CDR3aa: CAIDSGQGVTTNEKLFF; j_gene: TRBJ1-4; d_gene: TRBD1; abundance: many; v_gene: TRBV28
CDR3nt: TGTGCCAGCAGTCCAGGACGGCAGTACGAGCAGTACTTC; CDR3aa: CASSPGRQYEQYF; j_gene: TRBJ2-7; d_gene: .; abundance: many; v_gene: TRBV12-3/TRBV12-4
CDR3nt: TGTGCCAGCAGTGAAGTTGCGGGGCTTTACAATGAGCAGTTCTTC; CDR3aa: CASSEVAGLYNEQFF; j_gene: TRBJ2-1; d_gene: .; abundance: many; v_gene: TRBV2
CDR3nt: TGTGCCAGCAGCTTAATCCAGGGGGGAAGGTGGGTCATGAACACTGAAGCTTTCTTT; CDR3aa: CASSLIQGGRWVMNTEAFF; j_gene: TRBJ1-1; d_gene: TRBD1; abundance: few; v_gene: TRBV11-1
CDR3nt: TGTGCCATCACCCCAGCTTTCAGCGGGAGGGCGGCCAATGAGCAGTTCTTC; CDR3aa: CAITPAFSGRAANEQFF; j_gene: TRBJ2-1; d_gene: TRBD2; abundance: .; v_gene: TRBV10-3